This TCR beta chain was retrieved from a study of response to subunit inactivated influenza vaccine. Broader study findings: A suggestion made by the authors is that each seasonal influenza vaccination recruits few new T cells.

The CDR3 consists of 13 residues. V lost 6 bases, J lost 4 bases, and 0 bases stayed unmatched. TCRdb fed the RT-PCR reads into MiXCR, producing one record per CDR3 protein. The repertoire holds 250,000 to 350,000 distinct CDR3 sequences, with approximately 23% as singletons. As concerns this clonotype: Its antigen is unknown.

The receptor was isolated from a man between 50 and 70 years old who received an inactivated influenza vaccine. The source material was PBMCs from blood, sampled less than 22 months after vaccination. The chain is built from TRBV12-3 or TRBV12-4 and TRBJ1-4; 9 bases match TRBD1. The CDR3 DNA reads as TGTGCCAGCAGGACAGGGGGTAATGAAAAACTGTTTTTT. Its translation: CASRTGGNEKLFF.